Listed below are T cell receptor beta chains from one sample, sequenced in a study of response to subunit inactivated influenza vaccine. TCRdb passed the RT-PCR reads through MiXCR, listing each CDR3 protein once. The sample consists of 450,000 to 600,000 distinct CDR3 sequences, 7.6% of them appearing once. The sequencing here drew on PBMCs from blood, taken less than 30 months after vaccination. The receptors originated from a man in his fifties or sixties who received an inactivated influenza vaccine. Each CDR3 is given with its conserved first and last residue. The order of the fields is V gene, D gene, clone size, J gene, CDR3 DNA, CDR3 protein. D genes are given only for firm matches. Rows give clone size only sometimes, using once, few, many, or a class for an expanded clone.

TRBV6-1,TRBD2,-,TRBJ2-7,TGTGCCAGCAGCAGGGACTACGGAACCTACGAGCAGTACTTC,CASSRDYGTYEQYF
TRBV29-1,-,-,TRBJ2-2,TGCAGCGTTTCTATCGGGGAGCTGTTTTTT,CSVSIGELFF
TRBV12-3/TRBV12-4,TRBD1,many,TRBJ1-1,TGTGCCAGCAGTTTCACGGGGGGGACAGTAGAAGCTTTCTTT,CASSFTGGTVEAFF
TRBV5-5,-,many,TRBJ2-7,TGTGCCAGCAGCCCATTGGGGCAAGGAGGGAACGAGCAGTACTTC,CASSPLGQGGNEQYF
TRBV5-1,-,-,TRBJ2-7,TGCGCCAGCAGCTTGGTGACCGGGGTAGGGTCCTACGAGCAGTACTTC,CASSLVTGVGSYEQYF
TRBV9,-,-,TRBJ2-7,TGTGCCAGCAGCGTAGGCCCAGGGGTGATCTACGAGCAGTACTTC,CASSVGPGVIYEQYF
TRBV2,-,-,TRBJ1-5,TGTGCCAGCAGTGAAGGGCAGAGCAATCAGCCCCAGCATTTT,CASSEGQSNQPQHF
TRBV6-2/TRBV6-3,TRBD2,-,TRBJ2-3,TGTGCCAGCAACATAGCGGGTCGCACAGATACGCAGTATTTT,CASNIAGRTDTQYF
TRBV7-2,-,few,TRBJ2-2,TGTGCCAGCAGCCCTAACAGGGCAGGCGGGGAGCTGTTTTTT,CASSPNRAGGELFF
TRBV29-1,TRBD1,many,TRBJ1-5,TGCAGCGTTGAGACAGGGCGAGGTCAGCCCCAGCATTTT,CSVETGRGQPQHF
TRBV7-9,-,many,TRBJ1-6,TGTGCCAGCAGCTTAGGGGACTTCGGGTCACCCCTCCACTTT,CASSLGDFGSPLHF
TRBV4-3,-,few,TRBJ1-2,TGCGCCAGCAGCCCCAGCCCCGGCGGAAACTATGGCTACACCTTC,CASSPSPGGNYGYTF
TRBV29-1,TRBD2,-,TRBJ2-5,TGCAGCGTTGACTACCGGGAGGGCCGACAGACCCAGTACTTC,CSVDYREGRQTQYF
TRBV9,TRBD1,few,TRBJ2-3,TGTGCCAGCAGTGGGACAGGGGAGGGGTATACGCAGTATTTT,CASSGTGEGYTQYF
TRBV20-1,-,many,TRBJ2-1,TGCAGTGCTAGTCGGGGAATCTACGATGAGCAGTTCTTC,CSASRGIYDEQFF
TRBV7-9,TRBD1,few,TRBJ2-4,TGTGCCAGCAGCTTCGATAGTGCGGTCAGGGGGCTTGGAATTCAGTACTTC,CASSFDSAVRGLGIQYF